The 12 T cell receptor beta chains reported below all come from one sample, sequenced in a study of blood T cell repertoires in COVID-19. Assay used: immunoSEQ multiplex PCR; TCRdb lists only in-frame clones, some missing. The sample shows 150,000 or so clones, over 90% of them seen only once. Sequencing was performed on peripheral blood. The receptors were gathered from an older woman with COVID-19, enrolled during active disease.

This chain joins TRBV19 and TRBJ1-1, with a possible D match to TRBD1 (6 bases). Germline CDR1 LNHDA, CDR2 SQIVND (reference sequence). The CDR3 has 15 amino acids. Between the trimmed V and J ends, which lost 11 bases and 2 bases, there was a span of 21 bases. CDR3 sequence: CASLGGGAINTEAFF. CDR3 coding DNA: TGTGCCTCCCTCGGGGGGGGCGCTATTAACACTGAAGCTTTCTTT. The complete variable domain, with remaining parts taken from reference TRBV19 and TRBJ1-1, reads DGGITQSPKYLFRKEGQNVTLSCEQNLNHDAMYWYRQDPGQGLRLIYYSQIVNDFQKGDIAEGYSVSREKKESFPLTVTSAQKNPTAFYLCASLGGGAINTEAFFGQGTRLTVV.

The chain joins TRBV21-1 to TRBJ1-1; TRBD1, as called in the table, went unchecked against the DNA. TRBV21-1 corresponds to a pseudogene. CDR3 length: 19 amino acids. The CDR3 here is CASSKVGRQGAPLNTEAFF. The CDR3 coding sequence is TGTGCCAGCAGCAAAGTAGGCCGCCAGGGGGCACCCTTGAACACTGAAGCTTTCTTT.

Here the CDR3 DNA reads TGTGCCAGCAGTTACGAGCGAGCTAGCAATCAGCCCCAGCATTTT. Amino acids: CASSYERASNQPQHF. V and J are TRBV6-2 or TRBV6-3 and TRBJ1-5; D gene ambiguous. V dropped 2 bases and J dropped 0 bases, with 8 bases sitting between them. This CDR3 has 15 residues. CDR1 and CDR2 from the germline V gene are MNHEY and SVGEGT.

CDR3: CASSHLKDRGKEKLFF. As DNA, the CDR3 is TGTGCCAGCAGCCACCTTAAGGACAGGGGAAAGGAAAAACTGTTTTTT. V usage is TRBV14 and J usage is TRBJ1-4, with TRBD1 matching over 9 bases. Germline lookup yields CDR1 SGHDN and CDR2 FVKESK. After removal of 3 bases from V and 8 bases from J, the junction contained 10 bases not matched to a gene. This CDR3 comprises 16 residues.

The CDR3 protein is CASSPRTGVGEKLFF. The CDR3 DNA is TGTGCCAGTAGTCCCCGGACAGGGGTCGGTGAAAAACTGTTTTTT. V and J are TRBV19 and TRBJ1-4, with 9 nucleotides matching TRBD1. V trimming: 5 bases; J trimming: 7 bases; junction bases outside the gene matches: 8. This CDR3 contains 15 residues. Germline values: CDR1 LNHDA, CDR2 SQIVND (reference sequence).

The chain is built from TRBV5-1 and TRBJ2-1; D possibly corresponds to TRBD2 (6 bases). V lost 0 bases to trimming and J lost 4 bases, with 14 bases between them. The CDR3 covers 16 residues. Germline V gene sequence: CDR1 SGHRS, CDR2 YFSETQ. The CDR3 DNA sequence: TGCGCCAGCAGCTTGGCCCTCTTGGGAGGATACAATGAGCAGTTCTTC. This sequence encodes CASSLALLGGYNEQFF. Full variable domain (remainder filled in from reference TRBV5-1 and TRBJ2-1): KAGVTQTPRYLIKTRGQQVTLSCSPISGHRSVSWYQQTPGQGLQFLFEYFSETQRNKGNFPGRFSGRQFSNSRSEMNVSTLELGDSALYLCASSLALLGGYNEQFFGPGTRLTVL.

J is TRBJ1-5 and V is TRBV4-3, with a weak D call TRBD1 (6 bases). Deletions cut 6 bases from V and 4 bases from J, with 16 bases between. The germline CDR1 and CDR2 sequences are LGHNA and YSLEER. The length of the CDR3 is 15 residues. Written as DNA, the CDR3 is TGCGCCAGCAGTTGGAACAGGGCCCTTAATCAGCCCCAGCATTTT. Encoded protein: CASSWNRALNQPQHF.

In DNA, the CDR3 is TGTGCCATCAGTGAGTCCTCGGGGTTTAGTGGCTATGGCTACACCTTC. Translation: CAISESSGFSGYGYTF. The J gene is TRBJ1-2, the V gene TRBV10-3; no clear D. Germline values: CDR1 ENHRY, CDR2 SYGVKD. Trimming took 0 bases from V and 4 from J, leaving 15 bases between them. This CDR3 is 16 amino acids long.

The V gene is TRBV7-2, the J gene TRBJ1-3; no reliable D call. Germline values: CDR1 SGHTA, CDR2 FQGNSA. This CDR3 contains 14 residues. Trimming took 5 bases from V and 4 from J, leaving 12 bases between them. The CDR3 DNA follows: TGTGCCAGCAGCAGCGGACTACGAGGAAACACCATATATTTT. Its translation: CASSSGLRGNTIYF.

CDR3 sequence (DNA): TGTGCCAGCAGGGGGACAGGTTTAACCTCCTACGAGCAGTACTTC. This codes for CASRGTGLTSYEQYF. The chain carries TRBV27 and TRBJ2-7; 8 bases are shared with TRBD1. V lost 6 bases and J lost 0; bases outside the gene matches: 7. CDR3 size: 15 residues. The germline gives CDR1 MNHEY, CDR2 SMNVEV (reference sequence).

The V call is TRBV9, the J call TRBJ2-1, with D tentatively TRBD2 (5 bases). The CDR3 runs to 14 residues. The V end was cut by 0 bases, the J end by 8 bases, with 12 bases between. Germline lookup yields CDR1 SGDLS and CDR2 YYNGEE. CDR3 sequence: CASSVDSWGDEQFF. CDR3 DNA sequence: TGTGCCAGCAGCGTAGACTCTTGGGGAGATGAGCAGTTCTTC.

The chain links TRBV3-1 (or the pseudogene TRBV3-2) to TRBJ2-5, with TRBD2 as a possible D gene (5 bases). CDR1 and CDR2 (germline): LGHDT, YNNKEL (reference sequence). With 1 base removed from V and 2 bases from J, the gap between germline ends came to 8 bases. The CDR3 extends over 14 amino acids. CDR3 bases: TGTGCCAGCAGCCAAGGCCGGGGTCAAGAGACCCAGTACTTC. Translated, it gives CASSQGRGQETQYF.